This paragraph reports one T cell receptor beta chain. Its antigen is still unknown. The table came from immunoSEQ multiplex PCR; TCRdb's copy has only in-frame clones and leaves some out. This table holds 25,000 to 35,000 clones, roughly nine tenths found once. This entry belongs to a study of chemoradiotherapy in HPV16-positive cancers. Repertoires were sampled repeatedly during chemoradiotherapy. Study conclusions and caveats: Candidate HPV-specific clones and E7-related TCR motifs grew in tumor during treatment. For HPV16-positive patients, expanding HPV-responsive T cells associated with longer recurrence-free survival. HPV-specific T cells were functionally defined from only a couple of HPV16-positive patients.

The CDR3 has 14 amino acids. Between the trimmed V and J ends, which lost 2 bases and 5 bases, there was a span of 12 bases. Germline CDR1 and CDR2: MNHEY and SVGAGI. J is TRBJ1-2 and V is TRBV6-5; D perhaps matches TRBD1 (6 bases). The sequence came from a human donor with HPV-associated anogenital cancer. This specimen was blood, taken from a patient who underwent chemoradiotherapy. The chain's CDR3 is CASSYLGTSYGYTF. The CDR3 DNA follows: TGTGCCAGCAGTTACCTCGGGACATCATATGGCTACACCTTC.